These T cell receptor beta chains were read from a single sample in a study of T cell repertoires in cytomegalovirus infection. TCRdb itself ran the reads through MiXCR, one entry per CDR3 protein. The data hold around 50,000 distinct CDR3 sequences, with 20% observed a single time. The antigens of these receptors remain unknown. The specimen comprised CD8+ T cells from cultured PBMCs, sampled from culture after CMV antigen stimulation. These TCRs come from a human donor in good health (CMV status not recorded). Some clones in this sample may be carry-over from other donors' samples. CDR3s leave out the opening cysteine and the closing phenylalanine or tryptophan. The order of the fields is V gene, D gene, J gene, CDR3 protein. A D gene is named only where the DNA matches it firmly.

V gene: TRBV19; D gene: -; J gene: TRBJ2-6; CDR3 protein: ASSIDSSGANVLT
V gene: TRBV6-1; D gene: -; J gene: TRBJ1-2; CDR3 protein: ASKAGVAANYGYT
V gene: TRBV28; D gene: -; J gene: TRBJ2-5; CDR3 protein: ASRSKRVKETQY
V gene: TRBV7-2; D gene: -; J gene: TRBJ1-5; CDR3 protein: ASSLTASDQPQH
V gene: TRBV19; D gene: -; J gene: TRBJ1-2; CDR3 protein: ASSWTGFYGYT
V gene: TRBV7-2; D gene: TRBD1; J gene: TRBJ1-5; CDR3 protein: ASSVLSQGANQPQH
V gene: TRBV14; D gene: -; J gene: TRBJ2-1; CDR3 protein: ASSQLTGRKNEQF
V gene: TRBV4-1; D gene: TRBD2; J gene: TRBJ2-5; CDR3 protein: ASSHGTSGDQETQY
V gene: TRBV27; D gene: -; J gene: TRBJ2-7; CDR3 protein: ASSLSGTGPYEQY
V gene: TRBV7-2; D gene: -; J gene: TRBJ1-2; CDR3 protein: ASSPVGGIYGYT
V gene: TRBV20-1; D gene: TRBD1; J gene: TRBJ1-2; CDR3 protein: SARDHGTGVDYGYT
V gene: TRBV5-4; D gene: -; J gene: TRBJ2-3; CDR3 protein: ASSEVPGQQY
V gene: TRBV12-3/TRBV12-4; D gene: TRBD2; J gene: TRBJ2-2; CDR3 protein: ASSWTSGSTGELF
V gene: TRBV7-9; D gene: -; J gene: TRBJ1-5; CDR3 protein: ASSEDYQPQH
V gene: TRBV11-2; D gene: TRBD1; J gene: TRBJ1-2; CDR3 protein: ASSLGGQGSYGYT
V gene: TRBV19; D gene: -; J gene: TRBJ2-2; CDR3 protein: ASSIDPGTGELF